A single TCR beta chain is shown here with its context. Its specificity is not known. The data stem from a study of cytomegalovirus exposure and HLA in healthy donors. Study results and limitations: Most TCR sequences were seen very rarely across donors, but some public TCRs occurred in many.

CDR1 LNHDA and CDR2 SQIVND come from the germline V gene (reference sequence). The CDR3 runs 15 residues. V trimming: 5 bases; J trimming: 0 bases; junction bases outside the gene matches: 6. With 60 Vbeta and 13 Jbeta primers, the PCR was carried out. Assay: immunoSEQ multiplex PCR; the TCRdb copy retains only in-frame clones and omits some. The sample includes some 170,000 clones, about 79% seen only once; the top ten take under 8%. The chain couples TRBV19 to TRBJ2-7; 8 nucleotides align to TRBD2. This sequence originates from a man aged 35 to 55 in good health and CMV-seropositive. Sequenced: PBMCs. The CDR3 spells CASSPVGGASYEQYF. The CDR3 nucleotides read TGTGCCAGTAGTCCCGTCGGGGGGGCCTCCTACGAGCAGTACTTC.